A selection of T cell receptor beta chains follows, all from one sample in a study of T cell responses to AZD1222 COVID-19 vaccine. TCRdb keeps only in-frame clones here, not all; method: immunoSEQ multiplex PCR. The sample lists about 86,000 clones; roughly 80% were seen once. Sequences were derived from peripheral blood, sampled on day 0 of AZD1222 vaccination. These TCRs come from an adult in good health. CDR3s include the opening cysteine and the closing phenylalanine or tryptophan. D genes are given only for firm matches. Size tells how often a clone was seen (once, few, many) or the class of an expanded clone, and some rows leave it out.

clone_size: -
j_call: TRBJ2-1
v_call: TRBV7-2
d_call: -
cdr3_aa: CASRITGTDYNEQFF
cdr3_nt: TGTGCCAGCAGAATTACCGGGACTGATTACAATGAGCAGTTCTTC

clone_size: -
j_call: TRBJ2-5
v_call: TRBV7-9
d_call: -
cdr3_aa: CASSRGTLGETQYF
cdr3_nt: TGTGCCAGCAGCCGCGGGACCCTGGGGGAGACCCAGTACTTC

clone_size: once
j_call: TRBJ2-5
v_call: TRBV5-1
d_call: TRBD2
cdr3_aa: CASSLAGTTQETQYF
cdr3_nt: TGCGCCAGCAGCTTGGCCGGGACTACCCAAGAGACCCAGTACTTC

clone_size: -
j_call: TRBJ2-7
v_call: TRBV6-2/TRBV6-3
d_call: -
cdr3_aa: CASSYSRLYEQYF
cdr3_nt: TGTGCCAGCAGTTACTCGAGACTCTACGAGCAGTACTTC

clone_size: -
j_call: TRBJ2-5
v_call: TRBV27
d_call: -
cdr3_aa: CASSLFSYGYQETQYF
cdr3_nt: TGTGCCAGCAGTTTATTTTCCTATGGATACCAAGAGACCCAGTACTTC

clone_size: -
j_call: TRBJ2-3
v_call: TRBV2
d_call: -
cdr3_aa: CASSEALDTDTQYF
cdr3_nt: TGTGCCAGCAGTGAAGCGCTTGACACAGATACGCAGTATTTT

clone_size: many
j_call: TRBJ2-6
v_call: TRBV5-1
d_call: -
cdr3_aa: CASSLTAGANVLTF
cdr3_nt: TGCGCCAGCAGCTTGACAGCTGGGGCCAACGTCCTGACTTTC

clone_size: few
j_call: TRBJ2-1
v_call: TRBV11-3
d_call: -
cdr3_aa: CASSLGRDPYNEQFF
cdr3_nt: TGTGCCAGCAGCTTAGGGCGGGACCCTTACAATGAGCAGTTCTTC

clone_size: -
j_call: TRBJ1-2
v_call: TRBV5-6
d_call: -
cdr3_aa: CASSWGDNGYTF
cdr3_nt: TGTGCCAGCAGCTGGGGGGATAATGGCTACACCTTC

clone_size: few
j_call: TRBJ1-1
v_call: TRBV29-1
d_call: TRBD1
cdr3_aa: CRAGQMNTEAFF
cdr3_nt: TGCAGAGCGGGACAGATGAACACTGAAGCTTTCTTT

clone_size: -
j_call: TRBJ2-5
v_call: TRBV12-5
d_call: -
cdr3_aa: CASGRDSRETQYF
cdr3_nt: TGTGCTAGTGGTAGGGACTCCAGGGAGACCCAGTACTTC

clone_size: -
j_call: TRBJ1-5
v_call: TRBV19
d_call: TRBD1
cdr3_aa: CASGPGQANNQPQHF
cdr3_nt: TGTGCCAGTGGCCCTGGACAGGCCAACAATCAGCCCCAGCATTTT

clone_size: -
j_call: TRBJ1-2
v_call: TRBV19
d_call: -
cdr3_aa: CASSIFDPRNYGYTF
cdr3_nt: TGTGCCAGTAGTATATTTGACCCTCGAAACTATGGCTACACCTTC

clone_size: -
j_call: TRBJ2-6
v_call: TRBV5-5
d_call: -
cdr3_aa: CASSFGGPGANVLTF
cdr3_nt: TGTGCCAGCAGCTTTGGGGGGCCTGGGGCCAACGTCCTGACTTTC

clone_size: -
j_call: TRBJ1-5
v_call: TRBV6-6
d_call: -
cdr3_aa: CASTRGADQPQHF
cdr3_nt: TGTGCCAGCACGAGGGGGGCCGATCAGCCCCAGCATTTT

clone_size: -
j_call: TRBJ2-1
v_call: TRBV15
d_call: TRBD2
cdr3_aa: CATSRPGTSGRNEQFF
cdr3_nt: TGTGCCACCAGCAGACCCGGGACTAGCGGGAGGAATGAGCAGTTCTTC

clone_size: few
j_call: TRBJ2-1
v_call: TRBV15
d_call: TRBD2
cdr3_aa: CATSRDQRGRNEQFF
cdr3_nt: TGTGCCACCAGCAGAGATCAGCGGGGGAGGAATGAGCAGTTCTTC

clone_size: -
j_call: TRBJ1-2
v_call: TRBV7-2
d_call: TRBD1
cdr3_aa: CASIPSTGFYGYTF
cdr3_nt: TGTGCCAGCATCCCCTCGACAGGGTTCTATGGCTACACCTTC

clone_size: -
j_call: TRBJ2-3
v_call: TRBV28
d_call: -
cdr3_aa: CASKVAADTQYF
cdr3_nt: TGTGCCAGCAAGGTGGCGGCAGATACGCAGTATTTT

clone_size: -
j_call: TRBJ2-1
v_call: TRBV3-1/TRBV3-2
d_call: TRBD2
cdr3_aa: CASSQDTSGSNEQFF
cdr3_nt: TGTGCCAGCAGCCAAGACACTAGCGGGAGCAATGAGCAGTTCTTC

clone_size: -
j_call: TRBJ2-3
v_call: TRBV6-2/TRBV6-3
d_call: -
cdr3_aa: CASSYSLGRTTDTQYF
cdr3_nt: TGTGCCAGCAGTTACTCGTTGGGACGGACCACAGATACGCAGTATTTT

clone_size: few
j_call: TRBJ2-3
v_call: TRBV5-1
d_call: -
cdr3_aa: CASSIGTQDRTDTQYF
cdr3_nt: TGCGCCAGCAGCATCGGGACCCAAGATCGCACAGATACGCAGTATTTT

clone_size: few
j_call: TRBJ1-4
v_call: TRBV6-4
d_call: -
cdr3_aa: CASSDQRYTGLREKLFF
cdr3_nt: TGTGCCAGCAGTGACCAAAGATACACCGGACTACGTGAAAAACTGTTTTTT

clone_size: -
j_call: TRBJ2-7
v_call: TRBV28
d_call: -
cdr3_aa: CASRPSPGTQRAPGYEQYF
cdr3_nt: TGTGCCAGCAGACCTAGTCCCGGGACACAGCGGGCGCCGGGTTACGAGCAGTACTTC

clone_size: few
j_call: TRBJ2-3
v_call: TRBV18
d_call: -
cdr3_aa: CASSPPSSDTQYF
cdr3_nt: TGTGCCAGCTCACCACCTAGTTCAGATACGCAGTATTTT

clone_size: few
j_call: TRBJ1-5
v_call: TRBV19
d_call: -
cdr3_aa: CASSSRQEANQPQHF
cdr3_nt: TGTGCCAGTAGTTCGCGACAGGAAGCCAATCAGCCCCAGCATTTT

clone_size: -
j_call: TRBJ2-7
v_call: TRBV19
d_call: -
cdr3_aa: CASSNGYEQYF
cdr3_nt: TGTGCCAGTAGTAATGGGTACGAGCAGTACTTC

clone_size: once
j_call: TRBJ1-4
v_call: TRBV5-1
d_call: -
cdr3_aa: CASSILGALNEKLFF
cdr3_nt: TGCGCCAGCAGCATTTTAGGGGCCCTTAATGAAAAACTGTTTTTT

clone_size: -
j_call: TRBJ2-7
v_call: TRBV18
d_call: -
cdr3_aa: CASSPSTDSYEQYF
cdr3_nt: TGTGCCAGCTCACCCAGCACAGACTCCTACGAGCAGTACTTC

clone_size: -
j_call: TRBJ2-2
v_call: TRBV21-1
d_call: -
cdr3_aa: CASSKGISGRANGELFF
cdr3_nt: TGTGCCAGCAGCAAAGGTATTAGCGGGAGGGCCAACGGGGAGCTGTTTTTT

clone_size: -
j_call: TRBJ1-4
v_call: TRBV4-1
d_call: -
cdr3_aa: CASSQGRNEKLFF
cdr3_nt: TGCGCCAGCAGCCAAGGGAGGAATGAAAAACTGTTTTTT